This note documents a single T cell receptor beta chain sequence. What it binds is unknown. The data derive from a study of T cell responses to AZD1222 COVID-19 vaccine. Study observations and caveats: Donors in the cohort were predominantly white British and more often female, and clonal diversity was possibly underestimated.

CDR3 length: 15 residues. The ends were cut back, 2 bases at V and 5 bases at J, with 12 bases in the middle. CDR1 and CDR2 from the germline V gene are LGHDT and YNNKEL (reference sequence). Assay: immunoSEQ multiplex PCR; the TCRdb copy retains only in-frame clones and omits some. This sample has about 140,000 clones, with over 90% found just once. Sequences were derived from peripheral blood, sampled on day 0 of MenACWY control vaccination. This chain uses TRBV3-1 (or the pseudogene TRBV3-2) with TRBJ2-2, with D tentatively TRBD2 (6 bases). This TCR derives from an adult in good health. CDR3 sequence (DNA): TGTGCCAGCAGCCAACGAGGGACTCAAACCGGGGAGCTGTTTTTT. Translating it yields CASSQRGTQTGELFF.